This paragraph covers one T cell receptor (beta chain) sequence. The antigen remains undetermined. One end of the junction is discordant with germline, which a read error may explain. Per the germline V gene, CDR1 is SGHTA and CDR2 is FQGNSA. This CDR3 is 15 amino acids long. These data belong to a study of CD8 T cells in ankylosing spondylitis. From the 5' RACE reads, TCRdb called clonotypes with MiXCR, one entry per CDR3 protein. The sample shows 250,000 to 350,000 distinct CDR3 sequences, about 20% of them seen only once. Study-level results: Ankylosing spondylitis blood appeared to be characterized by a TCR beta motif of about 8 highly homologous variants. Earlier literature documents some of the motif variants in reactive arthritis synovial fluid and blood.

The sequencing sample was made of blood, either unsorted or a sorted T cell fraction (not recorded which). The gene calls are TRBV7-2 and TRBJ2-3; 8 positions agree with TRBD2. This TCR came from a male donor with ankylosing spondylitis or in good health (not recorded which). In nucleotides, the CDR3 is TGTGCCAGCAGCTCCATAGCGGGGAGCACAGGTACGCAGTATTTT. Amino acids: CASSSIAGSTGTQYF.